This paragraph covers one T cell receptor beta chain sequence. Antigen: not known. Participants had chemo-refractory metastatic non-small-cell lung cancer and were treated with focal radiation plus ipilimumab CTLA-4 blockade. These data belong to a study of radiotherapy plus CTLA-4 blockade in lung cancer. Germline V lookup: CDR1 MNHNY, CDR2 SVGAGI (reference sequence). Deletions cut 6 bases from V and 6 bases from J, with 11 bases between. The CDR3 contains 12 residues. Study results and limitations: TCR clones of tumor origin grew in blood after radiotherapy plus ipilimumab.

Using immunoSEQ multiplex PCR, the repertoire was profiled, and TCRdb retains in-frame clones only, with some absent. Found here are 60,000 to 65,000 clones, 70% to 85% of them singletons; the top ten hold 4% to 5%. The receptor was derived from a human donor with non-small cell lung cancer who had a complete response to radiotherapy plus ipilimumab. The V gene is TRBV6-6, the J gene TRBJ1-2, with D hard to call. The sample consisted of peripheral blood, taken from a patient treated with radiotherapy plus ipilimumab. As DNA, the CDR3 is TGTGCCAGCAGACTTCTAGACCATGGCTACACCTTC. Amino acids: CASRLLDHGYTF.